This TCR beta chain originates from a study of Ad26.COV2.S vaccination and SARS-CoV-2 variants. Overall study context: Donor got 5x10^10 or 1x10^11 viral particles of Ad26.COV2.S. Points from the study as a whole: Reported findings describe substantial breadth in spike-specific CD8+ and CD4+ T cell responses following vaccination. Placebo and vaccine recipients had non-spike TCR breadth that was similar.

Trimming stripped 0 bases from V and 10 bases from J, with 21 bases between. The CDR3 has 17 residues. CDR1 and CDR2 (germline): LGHNA, YSLEER. For this clone: As yet, its antigen is unknown.

Only in-frame clones appear in the TCRdb table, and some are missing; sequencing was by immunoSEQ multiplex PCR. The sample lists under 550,000 clones, more than 80% occurring once. Described treatment: roughly 19 received Ad26.COV2.S at low or high dose, single or two shots; about 5 received placebo; per-sample allocation not given. The samples date from day 63 after the first vaccine or placebo injection. Cohort 1b enrolled adults aged 18-55 years in Boston. Sequenced material: peripheral blood, taken in a trial of Ad26.COV2.S vaccine versus placebo. The receptor comes from a person aged 18 to 59 who received the Ad26.COV2.S COVID-19 vaccine or a placebo. This chain joins TRBV4-3 and TRBJ1-4; D remains unclear. The CDR3 sequence is CASSQDLDGNPRPKLFF. The DNA for the CDR3 is TGCGCCAGCAGCCAAGATTTAGACGGGAACCCCCGTCCAAAACTGTTTTTT.